This entry lists 8 T cell receptor beta chains sequenced from one sample in a study of cytomegalovirus exposure and HLA in healthy donors. Primers for the PCR totalled 60 Vbeta and 13 Jbeta. TCRdb keeps only in-frame clones here, not all; method: immunoSEQ multiplex PCR. The sample contains over 200,000 clones, 70% to 80% of which appear only once. Sample: PBMCs. These receptor sequences come from an older woman in good health and CMV-seropositive.

This rearrangement joins TRBV19 to TRBJ1-3; no definite D call. V was cut by 5 bases and J by 0 bases, with 14 bases left in between. The CDR3 sequence is 16 residues long. Looked up from germline, CDR1 is LNHDA and CDR2 is SQIVND (reference sequence). CDR3 amino acids: CASSRTREISGNTIYF. The CDR3 DNA reads TGTGCCAGTAGTCGTACACGGGAGATCTCTGGAAACACCATATATTTT.

This clone is a singleton in its sample. The chain has TRBV5-1 and TRBJ1-1; weak D call: TRBD1 (6 bases). The CDR3 has 14 residues. CDR1 and CDR2 from the germline V gene are SGHRS and YFSETQ. The V gene lost 4 bases and the J gene lost 1 base, with 11 bases spanning the gap. The DNA of the CDR3 is TGCGCCAGCAGCGAACAGGGAACGAACACTGAAGCTTTCTTT. This gives the protein CASSEQGTNTEAFF.

The chain is built from TRBV5-1 and TRBJ1-4, with D uncertain. The germline V and J ends were trimmed by 0 bases and 5 bases, with 11 bases remaining between them. The germline V gene has CDR1 SGHRS and CDR2 YFSETQ. The CDR3 has 15 amino acids. For the CDR3, the DNA is TGCGCCAGCAGCTTGGGCTCCACGAGAAATGAAAAACTGTTTTTT. This translates into CASSLGSTRNEKLFF.

The chain couples TRBV7-9 to TRBJ1-1, with a tentative D call TRBD1 (5 bases). The CDR3 is 14 residues long. Trimming left V 0 bases short and J 4 bases short, with 9 bases between. Germline V gene sequence: CDR1 SEHNR, CDR2 FQNEAQ (reference sequence). This chain's CDR3 is CASSLAGGITEAFF. CDR3 bases: TGTGCCAGCAGCTTAGCCGGGGGGATCACTGAAGCTTTCTTT.

The chain joins TRBV28 to TRBJ2-7; D is possibly TRBD2 (5 bases). Per germline, CDR1 MDHEN and CDR2 SYDVKM. CDR3 length equals 13 residues. The V end was cut by 2 bases, the J end by 3 bases, with 8 bases between. The CDR3 sequence is CASSLIRGYEQYF. The CDR3 DNA follows: TGTGCCAGCAGTTTAATCCGGGGCTACGAGCAGTACTTC.

Only one count was recorded for this clone. This chain connects TRBV11-2 to TRBJ1-2; D gene ambiguous. Germline lookup yields CDR1 SGHAT and CDR2 FQNNGV. The CDR3 has 15 amino acids. V was clipped by 6 bases and J by 4 bases, with 18 bases between them. CDR3: CASRMALVASYGYTF. CDR3 nucleotides: TGTGCCAGCAGGATGGCTCTCGTGGCCTCCTATGGCTACACCTTC.

This sequence joins TRBV5-1 and TRBJ2-7; D call uncertain. CDR3 length equals 14 residues. Germline V lookup: CDR1 SGHRS, CDR2 YFSETQ. The V end lost 0 bases, the J end lost 0 bases, and 7 bases lay between the germline ends. CDR3 DNA sequence: TGCGCCAGCAGCTTGGATTTTAGCTCCTACGAGCAGTACTTC. Encoded protein: CASSLDFSSYEQYF.

This chain connects TRBV5-1 to TRBJ1-2; 8 positions match TRBD1. The CDR3 is 14 amino acids. Unmatched junction bases numbered 4, after V lost 2 bases and J lost 4 bases. Germline CDR1 is SGHRS and CDR2 is YFSETQ. The chain's CDR3 is CASSFGTGAYGYTF. The CDR3 DNA follows: TGCGCCAGCAGCTTTGGGACAGGCGCCTATGGCTACACCTTC.